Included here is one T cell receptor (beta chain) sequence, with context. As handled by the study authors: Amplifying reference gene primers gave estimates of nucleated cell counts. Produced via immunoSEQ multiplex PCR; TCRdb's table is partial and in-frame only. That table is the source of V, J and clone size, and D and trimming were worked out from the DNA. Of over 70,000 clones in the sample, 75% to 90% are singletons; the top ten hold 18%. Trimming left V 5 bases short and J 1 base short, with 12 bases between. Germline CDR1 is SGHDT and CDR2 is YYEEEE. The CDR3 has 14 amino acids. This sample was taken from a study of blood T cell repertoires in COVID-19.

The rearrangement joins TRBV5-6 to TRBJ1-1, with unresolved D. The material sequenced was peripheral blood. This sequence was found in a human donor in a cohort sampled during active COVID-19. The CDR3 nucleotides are TGTGCCAGCAGTCGTCCGCGGGCGAACACTGAAGCTTTCTTT. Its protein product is CASSRPRANTEAFF.